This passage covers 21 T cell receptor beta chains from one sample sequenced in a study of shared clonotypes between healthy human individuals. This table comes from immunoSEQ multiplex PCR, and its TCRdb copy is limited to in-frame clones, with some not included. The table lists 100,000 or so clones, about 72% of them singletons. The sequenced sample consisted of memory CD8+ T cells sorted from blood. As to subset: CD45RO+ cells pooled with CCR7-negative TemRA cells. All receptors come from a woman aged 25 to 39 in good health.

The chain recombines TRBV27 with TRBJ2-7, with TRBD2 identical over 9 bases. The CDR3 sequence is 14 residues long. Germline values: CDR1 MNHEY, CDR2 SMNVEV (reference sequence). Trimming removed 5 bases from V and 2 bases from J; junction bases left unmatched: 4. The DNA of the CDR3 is TGTGCCAGCAGTGAATTAGCGGGGGCCTACGAGCAGTACTTC. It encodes CASSELAGAYEQYF.

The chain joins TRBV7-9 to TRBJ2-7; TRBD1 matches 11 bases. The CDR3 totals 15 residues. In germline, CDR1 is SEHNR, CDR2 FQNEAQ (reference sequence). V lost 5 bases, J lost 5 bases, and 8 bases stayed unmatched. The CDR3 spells CASSIRDRGSHEQYF. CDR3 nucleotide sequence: TGTGCCAGCAGCATCCGGGACAGGGGGTCCCACGAGCAGTACTTC.

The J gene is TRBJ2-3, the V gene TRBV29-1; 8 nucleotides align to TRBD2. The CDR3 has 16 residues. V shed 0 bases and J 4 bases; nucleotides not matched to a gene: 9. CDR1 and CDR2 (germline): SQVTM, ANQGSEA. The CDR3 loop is CSVEDPDGRAADTQYF. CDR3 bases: TGCAGCGTTGAAGACCCCGACGGGAGGGCTGCAGATACGCAGTATTTT.

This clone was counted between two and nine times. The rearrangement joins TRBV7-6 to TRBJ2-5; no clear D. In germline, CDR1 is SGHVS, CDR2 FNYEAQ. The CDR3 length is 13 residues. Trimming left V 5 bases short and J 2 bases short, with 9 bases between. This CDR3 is CASSVGFQETQYF. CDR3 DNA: TGTGCCAGCAGCGTCGGGTTTCAAGAGACCCAGTACTTC.

This chain's CDR3 is CASSRGFWGSGGYTF. The CDR3 coding sequence is TGTGCCAGTAGTAGGGGGTTTTGGGGAAGCGGCGGCTACACCTTC. V and J are TRBV19 and TRBJ1-2; TRBD1 is a possible D gene (5 bases). Germline CDR1 LNHDA, CDR2 SQIVND (reference sequence). The V and J ends lost 4 bases and 8 bases respectively, with 20 bases between them. The CDR3 has 15 residues.

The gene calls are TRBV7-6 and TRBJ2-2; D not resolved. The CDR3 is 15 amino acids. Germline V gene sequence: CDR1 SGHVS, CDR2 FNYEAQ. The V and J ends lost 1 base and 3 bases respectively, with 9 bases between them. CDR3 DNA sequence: TGTGCCAGCAGCTTAGGGCGTGGGGACACCGGGGAGCTGTTTTTT. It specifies CASSLGRGDTGELFF.

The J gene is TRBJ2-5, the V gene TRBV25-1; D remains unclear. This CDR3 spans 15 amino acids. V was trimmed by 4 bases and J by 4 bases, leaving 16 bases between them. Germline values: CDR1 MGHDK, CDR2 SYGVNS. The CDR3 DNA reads TGTGCCAGCAGTGGGCTTAGAGAATTAGGAGAGACCCAGTACTTC. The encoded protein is CASSGLRELGETQYF. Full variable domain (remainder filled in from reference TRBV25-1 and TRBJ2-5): EADIYQTPRYLVIGTGKKITLECSQTMGHDKMYWYQQDPGMELHLIHYSYGVNSTEKGDLSSESTVSRIRTEHFPLTLESARPSHTSQYLCASSGLRELGETQYFGPGTRLLVL.

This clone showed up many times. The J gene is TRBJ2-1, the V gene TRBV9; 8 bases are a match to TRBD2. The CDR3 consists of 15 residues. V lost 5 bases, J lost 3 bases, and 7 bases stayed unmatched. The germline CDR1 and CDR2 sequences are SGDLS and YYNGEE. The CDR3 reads CASSVYAGGYNEQFF. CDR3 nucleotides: TGTGCCAGCAGTGTTTATGCGGGAGGCTACAATGAGCAGTTCTTC.

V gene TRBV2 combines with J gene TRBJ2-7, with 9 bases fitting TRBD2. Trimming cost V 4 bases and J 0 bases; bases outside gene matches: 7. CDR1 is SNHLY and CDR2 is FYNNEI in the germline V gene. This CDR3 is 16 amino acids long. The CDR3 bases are TGTGCCAGCAGTGCCGGACTAGCGTTGAGCTCCTACGAGCAGTACTTC. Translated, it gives CASSAGLALSSYEQYF.

The CDR3 sequence is CASSTGTSYNEQFF. The CDR3, as DNA: TGTGCCAGTAGCACCGGGACTTCATACAATGAGCAGTTCTTC. The chain has TRBV19 and TRBJ2-1; D perhaps matches TRBD2 (6 bases). CDR3 length equals 14 residues. The germline gives CDR1 LNHDA, CDR2 SQIVND (reference sequence). V gave up 6 bases and J gave up 4 bases, with 13 bases separating them.

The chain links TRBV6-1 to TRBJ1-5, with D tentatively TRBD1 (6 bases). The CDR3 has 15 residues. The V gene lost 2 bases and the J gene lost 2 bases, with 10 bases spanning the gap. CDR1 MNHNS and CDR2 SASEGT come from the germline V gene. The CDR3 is CASSETWTGNQPQHF. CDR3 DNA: TGTGCCAGCAGTGAAACATGGACAGGCAATCAGCCCCAGCATTTT.

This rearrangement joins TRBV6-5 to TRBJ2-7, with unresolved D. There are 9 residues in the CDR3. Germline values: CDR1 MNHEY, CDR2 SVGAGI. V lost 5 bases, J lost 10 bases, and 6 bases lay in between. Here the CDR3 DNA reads TGTGCCAGCAGTGACGCCCAGTACTTC. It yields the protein CASSDAQYF.

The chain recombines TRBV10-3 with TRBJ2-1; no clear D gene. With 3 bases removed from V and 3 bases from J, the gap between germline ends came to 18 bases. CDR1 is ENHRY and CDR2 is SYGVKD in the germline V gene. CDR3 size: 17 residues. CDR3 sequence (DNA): TGTGCCATCAGTGAACACGACGCACCGGAAGGCTACAATGAGCAGTTCTTC. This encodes CAISEHDAPEGYNEQFF.

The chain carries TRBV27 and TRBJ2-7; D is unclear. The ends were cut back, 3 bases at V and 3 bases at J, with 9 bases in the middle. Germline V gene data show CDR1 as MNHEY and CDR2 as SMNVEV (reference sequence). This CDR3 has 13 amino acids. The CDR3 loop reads CASSLGLDYEQYF. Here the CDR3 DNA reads TGTGCCAGCAGTTTGGGCCTTGACTACGAGCAGTACTTC.

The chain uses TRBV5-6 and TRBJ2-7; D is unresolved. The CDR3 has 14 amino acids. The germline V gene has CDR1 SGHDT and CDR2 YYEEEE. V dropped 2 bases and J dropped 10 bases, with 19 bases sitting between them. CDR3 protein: CASSFPGYDPLQYF. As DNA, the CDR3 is TGTGCCAGCAGCTTCCCGGGCTACGACCCCCTACAGTACTTC. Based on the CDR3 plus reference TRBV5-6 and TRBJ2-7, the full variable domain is DAGVTQSPTHLIKTRGQQVTLRCSPKSGHDTVSWYQQALGQGPQFIFQYYEEEERQRGNFPDRFSGHQFPNYSSELNVNALLLGDSALYLCASSFPGYDPLQYFGPGTRLTVT.

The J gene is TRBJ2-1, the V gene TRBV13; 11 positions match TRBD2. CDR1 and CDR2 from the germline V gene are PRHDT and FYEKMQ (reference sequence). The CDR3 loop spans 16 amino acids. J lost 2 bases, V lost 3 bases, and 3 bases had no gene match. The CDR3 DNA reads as TGTGCCAGCAGCTTCATAGCGGGAGGGACCTACAATGAGCAGTTCTTC. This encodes CASSFIAGGTYNEQFF.

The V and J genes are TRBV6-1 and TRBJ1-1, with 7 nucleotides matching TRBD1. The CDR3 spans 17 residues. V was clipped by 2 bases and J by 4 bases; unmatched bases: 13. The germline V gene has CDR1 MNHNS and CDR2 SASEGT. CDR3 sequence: CASSEWVRGMVVTEAFF. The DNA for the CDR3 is TGTGCCAGCAGTGAATGGGTCAGGGGGATGGTCGTCACTGAAGCTTTCTTT.

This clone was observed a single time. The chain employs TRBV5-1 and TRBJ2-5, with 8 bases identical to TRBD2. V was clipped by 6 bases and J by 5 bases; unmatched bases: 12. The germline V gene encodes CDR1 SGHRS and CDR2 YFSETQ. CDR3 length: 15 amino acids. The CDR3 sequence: CASNPGVAGWETQYF. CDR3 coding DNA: TGCGCCAGCAACCCCGGGGTAGCGGGATGGGAGACCCAGTACTTC.

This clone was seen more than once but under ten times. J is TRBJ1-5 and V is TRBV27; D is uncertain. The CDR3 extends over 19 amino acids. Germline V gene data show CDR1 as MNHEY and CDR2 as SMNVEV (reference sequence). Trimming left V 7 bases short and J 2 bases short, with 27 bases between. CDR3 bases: TGTGCCAGCAACTTAAGGAGGCCCCTTAGGGTGGGCTGCAATCAGCCCCAGCATTTT. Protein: CASNLRRPLRVGCNQPQHF.

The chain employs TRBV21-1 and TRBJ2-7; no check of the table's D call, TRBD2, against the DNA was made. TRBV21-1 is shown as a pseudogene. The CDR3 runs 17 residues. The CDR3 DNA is TGTGCCAGCAGCAAAGGGAAGCGGCGGGAGGGCAGCCACGAGCAGTACTTC. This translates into CASSKGKRREGSHEQYF.

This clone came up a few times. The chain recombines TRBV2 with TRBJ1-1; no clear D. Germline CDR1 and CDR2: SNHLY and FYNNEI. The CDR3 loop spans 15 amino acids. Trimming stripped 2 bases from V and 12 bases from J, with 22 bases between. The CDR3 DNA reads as TGTGCCAGCAGTGAATCCCGTCAAGGGCCCGGGGTGTCTTTCTTT. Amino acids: CASSESRQGPGVSFF.